The rows below give T cell receptor beta chains drawn from one sample of a study of T-cell reconstitution after alpha-beta-depleted transplantation in children. One entry per CDR3 protein, called by TCRdb with MiXCR from the PCR reads. Among roughly 500,000 distinct CDR3 sequences listed, 10% were seen once. The sequencing used PBMCs, collected before TCRalphabeta/CD19-depleted stem cell transplant. All receptors derive from a child aged 2-9 years with inherited bone marrow failure, due to receive a stem cell transplant. The CDR3 runs from the conserved cysteine through the conserved F or W. The D gene is left open where the match is weak. Clone size is not always given. Where it is, it says once, few, many or a class for expanded clones.

V,size,D,J,DNA,CDR3
TRBV19,NA,NA,TRBJ1-5,TGTGCCAGTATGGCGCGGGTTGGGAGCAATCAGCCCCAGCATTTT,CASMARVGSNQPQHF
TRBV30,NA,NA,TRBJ2-7,TGTGCCTGGAGTGGACAGGGACTCTCCTACGAGCAGTACTTC,CAWSGQGLSYEQYF
TRBV19,many,NA,TRBJ2-2,TGTGCCAGTAGTATCTCATCGCGTAGGACCACCGGGGAGCTGTTTTTT,CASSISSRRTTGELFF
TRBV6-2/TRBV6-3,NA,TRBD2,TRBJ2-1,TGTGCCAGCATCCCTAGCGGGAGGTACTATGAGCAGTTCTTC,CASIPSGRYYEQFF
TRBV5-1,many,TRBD1,TRBJ2-1,TGCGCCAGCAGCATAGGACAGGGTCTAGATGAGCAGTTCTTC,CASSIGQGLDEQFF
TRBV7-2,many,NA,TRBJ1-2,TGTGCCAGCAGCTTATCCCTTGACAGGTCCTATGGCTACACCTTC,CASSLSLDRSYGYTF
TRBV29-1,many,TRBD1,TRBJ1-1,TGCAGCGTTGATCAGGGGGGGTACACTGAAGCTTTCTTT,CSVDQGGYTEAFF
TRBV27,many,NA,TRBJ2-7,TGTGCCAGCAGTCTCCGGGACGCGAGCTCCTACGAGCAGTACTTC,CASSLRDASSYEQYF
TRBV21-1,few,NA,TRBJ2-2,TGTGCCAGCAAGGCCATAGCGGGAGGGAACACCGGGGAGCTGTTTTTT,CASKAIAGGNTGELFF
TRBV9,many,TRBD1,TRBJ2-1,TGTGCCAGCAGCGTAGCCGGGACAGATTACAATGAGCAGTTCTTC,CASSVAGTDYNEQFF
TRBV20-1,many,NA,TRBJ2-2,TGCAGTGCTAGAGCTTCTAGCCTTCTGAACACCGGGGAGCTGTTTTTT,CSARASSLLNTGELFF
TRBV7-2,few,NA,TRBJ1-3,TGTGCCAGCAGCTTAGCCCAGCGAATCTCTGGAAACACCATATATTTT,CASSLAQRISGNTIYF
TRBV5-5,few,NA,TRBJ1-1,TGTGCCAGCAGCTTAAGGGGCAGGGTGATGGACACTGAAGCTTTCTTT,CASSLRGRVMDTEAFF
TRBV3-1,NA,TRBD1,TRBJ1-2,TGTGCCAGCTGCCGAAGTTACGGGACAGAAAATGGCTACACCTTC,CASCRSYGTENGYTF
TRBV12-3/TRBV12-4,NA,TRBD1,TRBJ2-5,TGTGCCAGCAGTTTAGTGGACAGGGGCCCTCCGCAAGAGACCCAGTACTTC,CASSLVDRGPPQETQYF
TRBV4-2,many,TRBD2,TRBJ2-1,TGTGCCAGCAGCCAAGACGAAGGTAGCGGGACCTACAATGAGCAGTTCTTC,CASSQDEGSGTYNEQFF
TRBV4-3,many,TRBD2,TRBJ2-3,TGCGCCAGCAGCCAAGATAGCCTAGCGGGAAGAGGGTTGGATACGCAGTATTTT,CASSQDSLAGRGLDTQYF
TRBV29-1,many,TRBD2,TRBJ2-1,TGCAGCGTTGCCGGACTAGCGGGATACAATGAGCAGTTCTTC,CSVAGLAGYNEQFF
TRBV27,many,NA,TRBJ2-2,TGTGCCAGCAGTTCGCCTTTAGCTATTAGAAACACCGGGGAGCTGTTTTTT,CASSSPLAIRNTGELFF
TRBV7-2,many,NA,TRBJ1-1,TGTGCCAGCAGCTTACTCGGGACATCGAACACTGAAGCTTTCTTT,CASSLLGTSNTEAFF
TRBV7-2,few,NA,TRBJ2-2,TGTGCCAGCAGCTTAGCAAATCGGCCCGGGGAGCTGTTTTTT,CASSLANRPGELFF
TRBV3-1,few,TRBD1,TRBJ1-2,TGTGCCAGCAGCACCCCCGGGACAGGGGGCAACTATGGCTACACCTTC,CASSTPGTGGNYGYTF
TRBV24-1,NA,TRBD2,TRBJ2-3,TGTGCCACCAGTGAGCGTACTAGCGGGAGGCCCACAGATACGCAGTATTTT,CATSERTSGRPTDTQYF
TRBV25-1,many,NA,TRBJ2-1,TGTGCCAGCAAGGGGGGGAATGAGCAGTTCTTC,CASKGGNEQFF
TRBV19,NA,NA,TRBJ2-1,TGTGCCAGCCAAATATGGGGAGGGGGCGTCAATGAGCAGTTCTTC,CASQIWGGGVNEQFF
TRBV29-1,many,NA,TRBJ2-1,TGCAGCGTTGTTCCAAACTTACGGTACAATGAGCAGTTCTTC,CSVVPNLRYNEQFF
TRBV7-9,many,NA,TRBJ1-5,TGTGCCAGCAGCTTAGAGGTTTTAGACGGCAATCAGCCCCAGCATTTT,CASSLEVLDGNQPQHF
TRBV3-1,many,TRBD2,TRBJ2-1,TGTGCCAGGTTTTACAAGACTAGCGGGGCACACAATGAGCAGTTCTTC,CARFYKTSGAHNEQFF
TRBV27,many,TRBD1,TRBJ1-1,TGTGCCAGCAAGGGACAGGGTAGGAATACTGAAGCTTTCTTT,CASKGQGRNTEAFF
TRBV29-1,many,NA,TRBJ2-7,TGCAGCGTTGAAGGGCAGAGGGACGAGCAGTACTTC,CSVEGQRDEQYF
TRBV5-1,NA,TRBD1,TRBJ2-3,TGCGCCAGCAGCTTGGGGACAGGGCGGACAGATACGCAGTATTTT,CASSLGTGRTDTQYF
TRBV4-3,many,NA,TRBJ2-3,TGCGCCAGCAGCGGGCGGTGGGGACGGGCTGGCACAGATACGCAGTATTTT,CASSGRWGRAGTDTQYF
TRBV7-9,many,TRBD2,TRBJ2-1,TGTGCCAGCAGCTCGCCTCCCAGCGGGAGCTCCTACAATGAGCAGTTCTTC,CASSSPPSGSSYNEQFF
TRBV29-1,many,NA,TRBJ2-1,TGCAGTTTTTTTGGGGACTCGTACAATGAGCAGTTCTTC,CSFFGDSYNEQFF
TRBV3-1,many,NA,TRBJ2-1,TGTGCCAGCAGCCCGATCGTTGCATCCTACAATGAGCAGTTCTTC,CASSPIVASYNEQFF
TRBV10-3,few,NA,TRBJ2-7,TGTGCCATCGGGGGGAGCTCCTACGAGCAGTACTTC,CAIGGSSYEQYF
TRBV3-1,many,TRBD2,TRBJ2-1,TGTGCCAGCAGCCAGGTACTAGCGGGAGGAGTAAATGAGCAGTTCTTC,CASSQVLAGGVNEQFF
TRBV29-1,many,TRBD1,TRBJ2-3,TGCAGCGTGGAGGGACAGGGCCCCACAGATACGCAGTATTTT,CSVEGQGPTDTQYF
TRBV10-3,once,NA,TRBJ2-2,TGTGCCATCAGTGCGGGGATTAAAGACACCGGGGAGCTGTTTTTT,CAISAGIKDTGELFF
TRBV5-5,many,NA,TRBJ1-4,TGTGCCAGCAGCTTGTATCCCACAACTAATGAAAAACTGTTTTTT,CASSLYPTTNEKLFF
TRBV11-1,many,TRBD2,TRBJ2-3,TGTGCCAGCAGCTTAGGGCGGACTAGCGGGAGACCGACAGATACGCAGTATTTT,CASSLGRTSGRPTDTQYF
TRBV28,many,NA,TRBJ2-1,TGTGCCAGCAGCCCACCTCTAGGGCCTAATGAGCAGTTCTTC,CASSPPLGPNEQFF
TRBV28,many,TRBD2,TRBJ2-1,TGTGCCAGCAGTCCCCGGATAGCGGGAGGGGATGAGCAGTTCTTC,CASSPRIAGGDEQFF
TRBV29-1,many,NA,TRBJ2-1,TGCAGCGTCCTCCGGGTGGACTCCTACAATGAGCAGTTCTTC,CSVLRVDSYNEQFF
TRBV6-1,NA,TRBD1,TRBJ1-6,TGTGCCAGCAGGAACTGGGGACAGGGCGCCTATAATTCACCCCTCCACTTT,CASRNWGQGAYNSPLHF